These T cell receptor beta chains were read from a single sample in a study of shared clonotypes between healthy human individuals. Profiled with immunoSEQ multiplex PCR; TCRdb holds only in-frame clones, not every one. The table includes about 1.9 million clones, 85% to 95% detected once. The sample consisted of naive CD8+ T cells from PBMCs. The receptors were sampled from a young man in good health. Some clones in this sample may be carry-over from other donors' samples. Both conserved end residues are part of each CDR3. The D gene is left open where the match is weak.

- | TRBJ2-5 | TRBV20-1 | TGCAGTGCCGCACAAGAGACCCAGTACTTC | CSAAQETQYF
- | TRBJ2-1 | TRBV5-1 | TGCGCCAGCGGGCGTGGGGCGGTCGGGTCCTACAATGAGCAGTTCTTC | CASGRGAVGSYNEQFF
TRBD1 | TRBJ2-7 | TRBV5-6 | TGTGCCAGCAGATTGACAGGGATTGGCGAGCAGTACTTC | CASRLTGIGEQYF
- | TRBJ2-1 | TRBV7-3 | TGTGCCAGCAGCTTGGGGACGCTAGCGCTCAGCTCCTACAATGAGCAGTTCTTC | CASSLGTLALSSYNEQFF
TRBD1 | TRBJ1-2 | TRBV11-2 | TGTGCCAGCAGGTTGGGACAGGGCATTAACTATGGCTACACCTTC | CASRLGQGINYGYTF
TRBD2 | TRBJ2-3 | TRBV25-1 | TGTGCCAGCAGTGAGGGGGAGGGCCTGAATACGCAGTATTTT | CASSEGEGLNTQYF
- | TRBJ1-3 | TRBV5-6 | TGTGCCAGCAGCTTGGGAACAGGGGGAAACACCATATATTTT | CASSLGTGGNTIYF
TRBD1 | TRBJ2-3 | TRBV7-8 | TGTGCCAGCAGCTTAACCGATTTTGGCAGGGGGCGAACAGATACGCAGTATTTT | CASSLTDFGRGRTDTQYF
- | TRBJ2-7 | TRBV19 | TGTGCCAGTAGTATTGGTCCGGGTATCGGTCTCTACGAGCAGTACTTC | CASSIGPGIGLYEQYF
- | TRBJ2-7 | TRBV15 | TGTGCCACCAGCAGAGTCACAGGCATCGAGCAGTACTTC | CATSRVTGIEQYF
- | TRBJ2-5 | TRBV28 | TGTGCCAGCAGGGGACTCCGAATTGGGGAGACCCAGTACTTC | CASRGLRIGETQYF
TRBD1 | TRBJ2-7 | TRBV14 | TGTGCCAGCAGGGGGACAGGGAGGTACGAGCAGTACTTC | CASRGTGRYEQYF
TRBD2 | TRBJ2-2 | TRBV7-9 | TGTGCCAGCAGCTCGACTAGCGGGAGGGCCGTCGGCACCGGGGAGCTGTTTTTT | CASSSTSGRAVGTGELFF
- | TRBJ1-1 | TRBV2 | TGTGCCAGCAGTGAAGGGAAGACGGGCGTAGCTTTCTTT | CASSEGKTGVAFF
TRBD2 | TRBJ2-1 | TRBV5-8 | TGTGCCAGCAGAAGACGGGTACGGGGGGACAATGAGCAGTTCTTC | CASRRRVRGDNEQFF
- | TRBJ2-7 | TRBV27 | TGTGCCAGCAGTTTTGGGGTTAGCTGGGGCTACGAGCAGTACTTC | CASSFGVSWGYEQYF